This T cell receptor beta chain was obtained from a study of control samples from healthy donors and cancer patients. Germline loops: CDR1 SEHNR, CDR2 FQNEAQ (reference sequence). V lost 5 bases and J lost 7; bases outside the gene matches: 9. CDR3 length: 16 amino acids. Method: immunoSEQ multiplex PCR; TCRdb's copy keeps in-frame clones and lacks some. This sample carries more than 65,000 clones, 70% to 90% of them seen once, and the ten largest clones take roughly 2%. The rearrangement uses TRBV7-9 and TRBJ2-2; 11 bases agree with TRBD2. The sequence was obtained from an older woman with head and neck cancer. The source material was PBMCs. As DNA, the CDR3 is TGTGCCAGCAGCCTATTAGCGGGAGGGCCGGTCGGGGAGCTGTTTTTT. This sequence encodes CASSLLAGGPVGELFF.